The rows below give T cell receptor beta chains drawn from one sample of a study of PD-1 blockade in classical Hodgkin lymphoma. Sequenced by immunoSEQ multiplex PCR; TCRdb stores in-frame clones only, minus some. The table includes fewer than 25,000 clones, 70% to 85% detected once. The sequencing used peripheral blood mononuclear cells (PBMCs), collected before the second cycle of nivolumab. These receptors all stem from a human donor with classical Hodgkin lymphoma. Both conserved end residues are part of each CDR3. A D gene is named only where the DNA matches it firmly. Expanded clones are given a class, and other clones once, few, many or no size at all.

j_gene	v_gene	d_gene	abundance	CDR3aa	CDR3nt
TRBJ2-1	TRBV7-3	TRBD2	.	CASSLSGTDDEQFF	TGTGCCAGCAGCTTGAGCGGGACCGACGATGAGCAGTTCTTC
TRBJ1-2	TRBV28	TRBD1	few	CAAGDRYGYTF	TGTGCCGCTGGGGACAGGTATGGCTACACCTTC
TRBJ1-2	TRBV6-5	.	few	CASSSFRGDYGYTF	TGTGCCAGCAGCTCCTTTAGGGGGGACTATGGCTACACCTTC
TRBJ1-3	TRBV7-8	.	.	CASSSAGVAGNTIYF	TGTGCCAGCAGCTCGGCGGGTGTCGCCGGAAACACCATATATTTT
TRBJ2-5	TRBV5-8	TRBD2	.	CASSLGGSSGGRETQYF	TGTGCCAGCAGCTTGGGAGGGTCTAGCGGGGGCCGAGAGACCCAGTACTTC
TRBJ2-2	TRBV4-1	TRBD2	once	CASSQEGPGLAGTGELFF	TGCGCCAGCAGCCAAGAGGGACCGGGACTAGCGGGCACCGGGGAGCTGTTTTTT
TRBJ1-1	TRBV15	.	.	CATSRGSGAEAFF	TGTGCCACCAGCAGAGGGTCCGGAGCTGAAGCTTTCTTT
TRBJ2-7	TRBV7-2	TRBD1	.	CASSSRTGPVEQYF	TGTGCCAGCAGCTCTCGGACAGGCCCCGTCGAGCAGTACTTC
TRBJ2-3	TRBV7-9	TRBD2	.	CASSSAASGRAGTQYF	TGTGCCAGCAGCTCCGCGGCTAGCGGGAGAGCGGGTACGCAGTATTTT
TRBJ2-1	TRBV28	.	.	CASSLEGLEQFF	TGTGCCAGCAGTTTGGAGGGACTTGAGCAGTTCTTC
TRBJ2-1	TRBV6-6	TRBD2	.	CASWTSGGSRNEQFF	TGTGCCAGCTGGACTAGCGGGGGGTCGAGGAATGAGCAGTTCTTC
TRBJ2-3	TRBV5-6	TRBD1	.	CASSKDRGNTDTQYF	TGTGCCAGCAGCAAGGACAGGGGAAACACAGATACGCAGTATTTT
TRBJ1-6	TRBV27	TRBD1	.	CASSTGQTGGSPLHF	TGTGCCAGCAGTACGGGACAGACGGGCGGGTCACCCCTCCACTTT
TRBJ1-5	TRBV6-1	.	.	CASSGKSGISNQPQHF	TGTGCCAGCAGTGGGAAGTCAGGGATTAGCAATCAGCCCCAGCATTTT
TRBJ2-7	TRBV5-1	.	.	CASRAQASAEQYF	TGCGCCAGCAGAGCCCAGGCATCCGCCGAGCAGTACTTC
TRBJ1-2	TRBV6-1	.	.	CASSEAHTVYGYTF	TGTGCCAGCAGTGAAGCCCACACCGTCTATGGCTACACCTTC
TRBJ2-7	TRBV5-5	TRBD2	.	CASSSGLADSYEQYF	TGTGCCAGCAGCTCGGGACTAGCGGACTCCTACGAGCAGTACTTC
TRBJ2-3	TRBV25-1	.	.	CGGPWDTDTQYF	TGTGGTGGGCCGTGGGACACAGATACGCAGTATTTT
TRBJ2-5	TRBV7-9	TRBD1	few	CASSGQGVETQYF	TGTGCCAGCTCTGGACAGGGGGTAGAGACCCAGTACTTC
TRBJ2-1	TRBV9	.	few	CASSSAGGLSYNEQFF	TGTGCCAGCAGTTCAGCCGGGGGCCTCTCCTACAATGAGCAGTTCTTC